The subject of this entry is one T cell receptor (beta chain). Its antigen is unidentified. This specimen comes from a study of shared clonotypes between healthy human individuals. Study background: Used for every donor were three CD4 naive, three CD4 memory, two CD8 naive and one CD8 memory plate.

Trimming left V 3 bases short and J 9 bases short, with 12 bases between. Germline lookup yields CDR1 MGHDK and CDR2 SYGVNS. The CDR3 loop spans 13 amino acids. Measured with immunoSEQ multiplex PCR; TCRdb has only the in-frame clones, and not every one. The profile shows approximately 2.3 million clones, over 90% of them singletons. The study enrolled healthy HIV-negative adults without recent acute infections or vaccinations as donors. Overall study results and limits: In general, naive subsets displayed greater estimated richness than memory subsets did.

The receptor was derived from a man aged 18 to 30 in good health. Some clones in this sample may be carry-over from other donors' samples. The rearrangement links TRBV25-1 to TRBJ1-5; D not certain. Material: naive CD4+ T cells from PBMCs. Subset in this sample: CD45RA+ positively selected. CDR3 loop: CASSDPVGSPQHF. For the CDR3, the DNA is TGTGCCAGCAGTGACCCGGTTGGCTCGCCCCAGCATTTT.